The T cell receptor (beta chain) under discussion was sequenced for a study of T-cell reconstitution after alpha-beta-depleted transplantation in children. The study, taken as a whole, reports: Where alpha-beta T cells came from about two months after transplant was reportedly several hundred expanded graft clones. T-cell counts and diversity at one year post-transplant came mainly from newly produced T cells. Some patients owed their high day-60 TCRbeta diversity to surviving recipient T cells and thymic progenitors.

Between the trimmed V and J ends, which lost 4 bases and 8 bases, there was a span of 16 bases. Germline values: CDR1 SGHRS, CDR2 YFSETQ. The length of the CDR3 is 14 residues. Researchers prepared the TCRbeta library using unique molecular identifiers, the study reports. TCRdb re-derived calls from the PCR reads in MiXCR, one entry per CDR3 protein. The table shows about 300,000 distinct CDR3 sequences, with over 7% occurring only once. This clonotype was counted ten times or more. Its antigen is currently unknown. This sequence was found in a female patient between 2 and 15 years old who had a stem cell transplant for Fanconi anemia, so the T cells may come from the graft donor. The chain employs TRBV5-1 and TRBJ2-1; D might be TRBD2 (5 bases). The specimen comprised peripheral blood, sampled 360 days after TCRalphabeta/CD19-depleted stem cell transplant. The CDR3 coding sequence is TGCGCCAGCAGCCTCCAAGCGGAGGCGCATGAGCAGTTCTTC. It translates to CASSLQAEAHEQFF.